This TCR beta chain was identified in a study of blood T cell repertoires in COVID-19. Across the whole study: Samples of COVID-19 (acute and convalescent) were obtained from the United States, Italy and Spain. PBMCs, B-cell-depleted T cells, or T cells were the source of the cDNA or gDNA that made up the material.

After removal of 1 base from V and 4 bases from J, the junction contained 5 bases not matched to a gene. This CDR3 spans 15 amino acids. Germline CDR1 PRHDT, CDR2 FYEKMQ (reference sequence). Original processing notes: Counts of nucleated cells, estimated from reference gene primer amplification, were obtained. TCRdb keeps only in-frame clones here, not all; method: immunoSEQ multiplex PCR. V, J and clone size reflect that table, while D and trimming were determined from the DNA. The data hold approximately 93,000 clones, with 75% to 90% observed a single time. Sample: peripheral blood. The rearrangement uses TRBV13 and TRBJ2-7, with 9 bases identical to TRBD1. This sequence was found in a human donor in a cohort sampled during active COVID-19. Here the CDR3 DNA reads TGTGCCAGCAGCTTAGAAGCCGGGACAGGGTACGAGCAGTACTTC. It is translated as CASSLEAGTGYEQYF.